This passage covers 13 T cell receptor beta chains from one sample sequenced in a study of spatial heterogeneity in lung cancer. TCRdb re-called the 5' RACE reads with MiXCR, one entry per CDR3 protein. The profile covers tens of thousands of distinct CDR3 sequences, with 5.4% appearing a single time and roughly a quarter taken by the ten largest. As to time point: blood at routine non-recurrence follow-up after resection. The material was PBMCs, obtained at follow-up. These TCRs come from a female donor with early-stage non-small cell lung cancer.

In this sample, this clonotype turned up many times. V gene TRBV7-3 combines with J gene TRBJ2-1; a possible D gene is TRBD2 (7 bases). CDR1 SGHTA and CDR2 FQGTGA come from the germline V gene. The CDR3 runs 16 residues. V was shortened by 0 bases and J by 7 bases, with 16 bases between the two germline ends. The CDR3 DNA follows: TGTGCCAGCAGCTTAACGGGGGGGCTTTTCCAAAATGAGCAGTTCTTC. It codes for CASSLTGGLFQNEQFF.

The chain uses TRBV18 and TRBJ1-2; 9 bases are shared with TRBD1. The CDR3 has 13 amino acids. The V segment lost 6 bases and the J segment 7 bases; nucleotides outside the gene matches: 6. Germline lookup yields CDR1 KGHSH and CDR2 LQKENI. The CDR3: CASSQQGASGYTF. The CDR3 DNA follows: TGTGCCAGCTCCCAACAGGGGGCTAGTGGCTACACCTTC.

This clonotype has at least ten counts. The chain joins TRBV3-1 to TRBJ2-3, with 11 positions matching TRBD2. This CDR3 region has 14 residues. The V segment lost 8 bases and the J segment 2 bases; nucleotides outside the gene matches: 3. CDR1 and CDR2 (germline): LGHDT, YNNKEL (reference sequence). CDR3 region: CASETSGITDTQYF. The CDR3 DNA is TGTGCCAGCGAGACTAGCGGGATCACAGATACGCAGTATTTT.

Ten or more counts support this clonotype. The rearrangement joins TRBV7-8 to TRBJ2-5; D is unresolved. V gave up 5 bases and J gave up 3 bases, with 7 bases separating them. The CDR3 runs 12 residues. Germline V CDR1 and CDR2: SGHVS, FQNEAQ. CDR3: CASSPREETQYF. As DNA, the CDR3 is TGTGCCAGCAGCCCTCGGGAAGAGACCCAGTACTTC. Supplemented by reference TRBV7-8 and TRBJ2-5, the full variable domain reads GAGVSQSPRYKVAKRGQDVALRCDPISGHVSLFWYQQALGQGPEFLTYFQNEAQLDKSGLPSDRFFAERPEGSVSTLKIQRTQQEDSAVYLCASSPREETQYFGPGTRLLVL.

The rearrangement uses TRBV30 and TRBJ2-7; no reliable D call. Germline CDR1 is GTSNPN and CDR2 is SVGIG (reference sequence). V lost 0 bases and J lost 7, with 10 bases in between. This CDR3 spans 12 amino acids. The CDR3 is CAWSVTGLEQYF. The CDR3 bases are TGTGCCTGGAGTGTGACTGGATTGGAGCAGTACTTC.

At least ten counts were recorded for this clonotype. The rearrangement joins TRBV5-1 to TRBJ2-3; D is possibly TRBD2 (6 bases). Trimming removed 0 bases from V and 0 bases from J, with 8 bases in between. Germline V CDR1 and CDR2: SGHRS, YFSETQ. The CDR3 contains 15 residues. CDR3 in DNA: TGCGCCAGCAGCTTGGATGGGACTAGCACAGATACGCAGTATTTT. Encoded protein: CASSLDGTSTDTQYF.

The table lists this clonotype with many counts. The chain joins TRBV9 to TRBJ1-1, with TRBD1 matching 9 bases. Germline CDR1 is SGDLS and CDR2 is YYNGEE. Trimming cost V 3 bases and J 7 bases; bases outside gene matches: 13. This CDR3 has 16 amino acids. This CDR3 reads CASSGNLDRGNLEAFF. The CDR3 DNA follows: TGTGCCAGCAGCGGGAATCTGGACAGGGGTAATCTTGAAGCTTTCTTT.

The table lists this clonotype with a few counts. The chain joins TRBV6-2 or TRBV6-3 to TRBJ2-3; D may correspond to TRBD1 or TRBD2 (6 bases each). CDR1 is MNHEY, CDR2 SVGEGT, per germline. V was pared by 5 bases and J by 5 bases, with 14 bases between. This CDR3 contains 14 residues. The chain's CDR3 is CASSTGGPVDTQYF. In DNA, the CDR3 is TGTGCCAGCAGTACTGGGGGGCCGGTAGATACGCAGTATTTT.

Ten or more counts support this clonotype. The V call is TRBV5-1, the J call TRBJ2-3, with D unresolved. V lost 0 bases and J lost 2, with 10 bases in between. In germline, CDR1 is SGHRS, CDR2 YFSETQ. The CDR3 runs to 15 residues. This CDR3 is CASSLEAAHTDTQYF. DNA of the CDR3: TGCGCCAGCAGCTTGGAGGCAGCCCACACAGATACGCAGTATTTT.

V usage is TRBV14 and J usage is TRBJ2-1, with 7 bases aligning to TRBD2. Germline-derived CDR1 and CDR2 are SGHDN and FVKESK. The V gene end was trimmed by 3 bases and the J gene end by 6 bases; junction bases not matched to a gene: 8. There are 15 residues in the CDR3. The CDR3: CASSHVAGLGNEQFF. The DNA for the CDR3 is TGTGCCAGCAGCCACGTAGCGGGCCTGGGCAATGAGCAGTTCTTC.

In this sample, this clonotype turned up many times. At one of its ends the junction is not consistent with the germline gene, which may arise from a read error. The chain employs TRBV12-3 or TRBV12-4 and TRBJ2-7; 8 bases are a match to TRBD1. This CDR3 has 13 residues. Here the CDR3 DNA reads TGTGCCAGCAGTTTAGGGGAGGACAGGGCTCCCCACTTC. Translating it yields CASSLGEDRAPHF.

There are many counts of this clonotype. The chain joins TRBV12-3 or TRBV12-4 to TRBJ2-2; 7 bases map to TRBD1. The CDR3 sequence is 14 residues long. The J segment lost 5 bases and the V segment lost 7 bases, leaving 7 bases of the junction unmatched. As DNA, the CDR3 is TGTGCCAGCACCTACAGGGGAAGGACCGGGGAGCTGTTTTTT. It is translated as CASTYRGRTGELFF.

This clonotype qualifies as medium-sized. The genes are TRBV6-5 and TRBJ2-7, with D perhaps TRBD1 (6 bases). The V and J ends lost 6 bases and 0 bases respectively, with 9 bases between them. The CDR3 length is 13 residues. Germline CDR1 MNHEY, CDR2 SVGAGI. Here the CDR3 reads CASRQGISYEQYF. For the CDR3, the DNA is TGTGCCAGCAGACAGGGTATCTCCTACGAGCAGTACTTC.